The sequence of this TCR beta chain was determined in a study of radiation and T cells in renal cell carcinoma. Regarding time point: blood 4 weeks post-SBRT, at nephrectomy. Indicated treatment: 15 Gy SBRT to primary tumor, nephrectomy 4 weeks later. Method: immunoSEQ multiplex PCR; TCRdb's copy keeps in-frame clones and lacks some. This table holds fewer than 80,000 clones, around four fifths found once. The V and J ends lost 6 bases and 4 bases, in that order; junction bases with no gene match: 7. In germline, CDR1 is LNHDA, CDR2 SQIVND (reference sequence). This CDR3 has 15 amino acids. The receptor comes from a woman aged 55-69 years with renal cell carcinoma. The chain links TRBV19 to TRBJ1-5, with 9 bases lining up with TRBD1. The specimen was blood, collected from a patient whose treatment included radiotherapy and nephrectomy. The DNA for the CDR3 is TGTGCCAGTAGCGGTACAGGGGGCTGGAATCAGCCCCAGCATTTT. The encoded protein is CASSGTGGWNQPQHF.